The 22 T cell receptor beta chains below were found in one sample sequenced in a study of blood T cell repertoires in COVID-19. Sequenced by immunoSEQ multiplex PCR; TCRdb stores in-frame clones only, minus some. The repertoire consists of over 150,000 clones, with around 84% occurring once and the leading ten covering around 7%. The specimen was peripheral blood. These receptors were taken from a man aged 50-59 years with active or convalescent COVID-19.

This clone was detected a few times. V is TRBV7-9 and J is TRBJ1-3, with TRBD1 matching over 8 bases. This CDR3 contains 15 residues. CDR1 and CDR2 (germline): SEHNR, FQNEAQ (reference sequence). The ends lost 3 bases at V and 2 bases at J; junction bases unmatched: 3. DNA of the CDR3: TGTGCCAGCAGCTTCAGGGGGCATGCTGGAAACACCATATATTTT. Protein sequence: CASSFRGHAGNTIYF.

As to this clone: Other DNA sequences in this specimen translate into the identical CDR3. V gene TRBV18 combines with J gene TRBJ1-5, with D tentatively TRBD1 (6 bases). The CDR3 extends over 14 amino acids. V gave up 4 bases and J gave up 5 bases, with 12 bases separating them. Looked up from germline, CDR1 is KGHSH and CDR2 is LQKENI. CDR3 sequence reads: CASSQQGSDQPQHF. The CDR3 nucleotides are TGTGCCAGCTCACAACAGGGTTCCGATCAGCCCCAGCATTTT.

J is TRBJ2-1 and V is TRBV19, with D possibly matching TRBD2 (6 bases). The CDR3 totals 13 residues. Per the germline V gene, CDR1 is LNHDA and CDR2 is SQIVND (reference sequence). V lost 3 bases, J lost 4 bases, and 7 bases lay in between. Here the CDR3 reads CASSIGGYNEQFF. Written as DNA, the CDR3 is TGTGCCAGTAGTATTGGGGGGTACAATGAGCAGTTCTTC.

The V call is TRBV27, the J call TRBJ2-1, with 8 bases identical to TRBD2. The CDR3 consists of 15 residues. J gave up 0 bases and V 5 bases, and 3 bases lay outside the gene matches. CDR1 is MNHEY, CDR2 SMNVEV, per germline (reference sequence). This chain's CDR3 is CASSQSGSSYNEQFF. As DNA, the CDR3 is TGTGCCAGCAGTCAAAGCGGGAGCTCCTACAATGAGCAGTTCTTC.

CDR3 nucleotide sequence: TGTGCCAGCAGCGCTCGACAGGGGGCTGGAGAGACCCAGTACTTC. It is translated as CASSARQGAGETQYF. This chain links TRBV9 with TRBJ2-5; 10 bases are a match to TRBD1. This CDR3 contains 15 residues. Germline CDR1 SGDLS, CDR2 YYNGEE. Losses at the gene ends were 3 bases for V and 4 bases for J; bases not matched to a gene: 6.

This clone was seen only once. The chain has TRBV2 and TRBJ2-7, with D possibly TRBD1 on 6 matching bases. The germline V gene has CDR1 SNHLY and CDR2 FYNNEI. The CDR3 consists of 14 residues. Trimming pared 5 bases from V and 3 bases from J, leaving 14 bases between. CDR3 loop: CASSRYQGNYEQYF. In DNA form, the CDR3 reads TGTGCCAGCAGTAGGTATCAGGGGAACTACGAGCAGTACTTC. The full variable domain, with the rest looked up from reference TRBV2 and TRBJ2-7, is EPEVTQTPSHQVTQMGQEVILRCVPISNHLYFYWYRQILGQKVEFLVSFYNNEISEKSEIFDDQFSVERPDGSNFTLKIRSTKLEDSAMYFCASSRYQGNYEQYFGPGTRLTVT.

The CDR3 nucleotides are TGCGCCAGCAGCCAAGCGTCGGCTAGCGGGGGGGCCCGGGAGCTGTTTTTT. It specifies CASSQASASGGARELFF. This chain joins TRBV4-3 and TRBJ2-2; 12 positions agree with TRBD2. This CDR3 is built from 17 residues. Per germline, CDR1 LGHNA and CDR2 YSLEER. The V segment lost 1 base and the J segment 9 bases; nucleotides outside the gene matches: 9.

The CDR3 coding sequence is TGTGCTAGTGGTTTCCGTCCTTTGGGGCAGCCCCTCTACAATGAGCAGTTCTTC. Its protein is CASGFRPLGQPLYNEQFF. This chain connects TRBV12-5 to TRBJ2-1; perhaps TRBD1 as D (5 bases). The CDR3 has 18 amino acids. Germline assignment: CDR1 LGHNT and CDR2 FRNRAP. V was cut by 3 bases and J by 3 bases, with 21 bases left in between.

CDR3 protein: CASSKTLQETQYF. The CDR3 bases are TGTGCCAGCAGCAAGACACTCCAAGAGACCCAGTACTTC. The chain links TRBV5-6 to TRBJ2-5; D unclear. Per germline, CDR1 SGHDT and CDR2 YYEEEE. Trimming left V 4 bases short and J 1 base short, with 8 bases between. This CDR3 is 13 amino acids long.

V is TRBV29-1 and J is TRBJ1-5; TRBD1 matches at 9 bases. The CDR3 is 13 amino acids. Germline V gene lookup returns CDR1 SQVTM and CDR2 ANQGSEA. J lost 7 bases, V lost 6 bases, and 7 bases had no gene match. CDR3 amino acids: CSVRGTGSQPQHF. In nucleotides, the CDR3 is TGCAGCGTGCGAGGGACAGGGTCCCAGCCCCAGCATTTT. Combining the CDR3 with reference TRBV29-1 and TRBJ1-5 gives the whole variable domain SAVISQKPSRDICQRGTSLTIQCQVDSQVTMMFWYRQQPGQSLTLIATANQGSEATYESGFVIDKFPISRPNLTFSTLTVSNMSPEDSSIYLCSVRGTGSQPQHFGDGTRLSIL.

This chain joins TRBV11-2 and TRBJ2-1; D unclear. The germline gives CDR1 SGHAT, CDR2 FQNNGV. The germline V and J ends were trimmed by 2 bases and 0 bases, with 5 bases remaining between them. There are 14 residues in the CDR3. CDR3 DNA sequence: TGTGCCAGCAGCTTAAGGAGCTCCTACAATGAGCAGTTCTTC. The encoded protein is CASSLRSSYNEQFF.

The V and J genes are TRBV19 and TRBJ2-1; TRBD2 matches at 9 bases. Germline loops: CDR1 LNHDA, CDR2 SQIVND (reference sequence). V dropped 4 bases and J dropped 9; count of bases not matched to a gene: 10. CDR3 length: 15 amino acids. The CDR3 loop is CASSSLAGARGEQFF. DNA for the CDR3: TGTGCCAGTAGTAGTTTAGCGGGGGCCCGAGGTGAGCAGTTCTTC. Based on the CDR3 plus reference TRBV19 and TRBJ2-1, the full variable domain is DGGITQSPKYLFRKEGQNVTLSCEQNLNHDAMYWYRQDPGQGLRLIYYSQIVNDFQKGDIAEGYSVSREKKESFPLTVTSAQKNPTAFYLCASSSLAGARGEQFFGPGTRLTVL.

This clone was seen just once. The chain recombines TRBV15 with TRBJ1-5, with D possibly matching TRBD1 (6 bases). The CDR3 runs to 17 residues. Germline V gene lookup returns CDR1 LNHNV and CDR2 YYDKDF (reference sequence). V was cut by 5 bases and J by 0 bases, with 17 bases left in between. The CDR3 region is CATSGYGTSLSNQPQHF. DNA of the CDR3: TGTGCCACCAGCGGATACGGGACATCCCTTAGCAATCAGCCCCAGCATTTT.

The V call is TRBV10-3, the J call TRBJ2-3, with TRBD2 as a possible D gene (7 bases). Per germline, CDR1 ENHRY and CDR2 SYGVKD. Trimming removed 1 base from V and 1 base from J, with 9 bases in between. The length of the CDR3 is 15 residues. CDR3 nucleotide sequence: TGTGCCATCAGTGAGTGGGGGGGCGGCACAGATACGCAGTATTTT. The encoded protein is CAISEWGGGTDTQYF.

The chain employs TRBV5-4 and TRBJ1-1; 9 bases fit TRBD1. The CDR3 has 13 residues. Looked up from germline, CDR1 is SGHNT and CDR2 is YYREEE (reference sequence). With V trimmed by 3 bases and J by 6 bases, 3 bases remained unmatched. CDR3: CASSWGQGAEAFF. CDR3 sequence (DNA): TGTGCCAGCAGCTGGGGACAGGGTGCTGAAGCTTTCTTT.

This sequence joins TRBV4-2 and TRBJ2-7; tentatively, D is TRBD1 (5 bases). The length of the CDR3 is 15 residues. The V gene lost 4 bases and the J gene lost 3 bases, with 16 bases spanning the gap. Germline lookup yields CDR1 LGHNA and CDR2 YNFKEQ. The chain's CDR3 is CASSRPAGQNYEQYF. The CDR3 coding sequence is TGTGCCAGCAGCCGCCCGGCAGGACAAAACTACGAGCAGTACTTC.

This chain links TRBV6-2 or TRBV6-3 with TRBJ2-7; D perhaps matches TRBD1 (6 bases). CDR1 and CDR2 from the germline V gene are MNHEY and SVGEGT. This CDR3 spans 15 amino acids. The germline V and J ends were trimmed by 6 bases and 6 bases, with 21 bases remaining between them. Written as DNA, the CDR3 is TGTGCCAGCAGCCCCCGGGACAATTGGTTAGTCGAGCAGTACTTC. Its translation: CASSPRDNWLVEQYF.

This clone was recorded only once. J is TRBJ1-3 and V is TRBV11-3; TRBD1 agrees at 8 bases. V shed 5 bases and J 4 bases; nucleotides not matched to a gene: 4. The CDR3 extends over 14 amino acids. Germline values: CDR1 SGHNT, CDR2 YENEEA. CDR3 loop: CASSLTGAGNTIYF. CDR3 DNA: TGTGCCAGCAGCCTGACAGGGGCCGGAAACACCATATATTTT.

V usage is TRBV10-1 and J usage is TRBJ1-5, with 9 positions matching TRBD1. The germline V gene encodes CDR1 WNHNN and CDR2 SYGVQD (reference sequence). V lost 11 bases, J lost 1 base, and 15 bases stayed unmatched. The CDR3 runs to 17 residues. CDR3 bases: TGCGCCGCAAAGGGGGACAGGGTCGGGTCCAGCAATCAGCCCCAGCATTTT. This sequence encodes CAAKGDRVGSSNQPQHF.

The chain uses TRBV7-6 and TRBJ2-1, with 7 nucleotides matching TRBD2. J was trimmed by 7 bases and V by 5 bases; bases with no gene match: 11. The CDR3 totals 15 residues. Germline V gene lookup returns CDR1 SGHVS and CDR2 FNYEAQ. CDR3 in amino acids: CASSTRDYPRNEQFF. CDR3 DNA: TGTGCCAGCAGCACCCGGGACTACCCCCGGAATGAGCAGTTCTTC.

The chain couples TRBV25-1 to TRBJ2-7; TRBD1 matches 7 bases. The CDR3 totals 16 residues. From germline, CDR1 is MGHDK and CDR2 SYGVNS. The junction had 7 bases not matched to a gene; V was cut back by 1 base and J by 1 base. CDR3 amino acids: CASSESGTASSYEQYF. In DNA form, the CDR3 reads TGTGCCAGCAGTGAATCTGGGACAGCTTCTTCCTACGAGCAGTACTTC.

The chain joins TRBV5-6 to TRBJ1-1; TRBD1 agrees at 8 bases. The germline gives CDR1 SGHDT, CDR2 YYEEEE. This CDR3 has 14 amino acids. V was pared by 4 bases and J by 4 bases, with 6 bases of the junction left unmatched. CDR3 sequence (DNA): TGTGCCAGCAGCACCTCAGGGGGCGGCACTGAAGCTTTCTTT. Protein: CASSTSGGGTEAFF.